The present T cell receptor beta chain was sequenced within a study of cytomegalovirus exposure and HLA in healthy donors. Points from the study as a whole: Roughly uniform depth of sequencing across donors was assumed in presence/absence analyses. A later analysis revealed that TCR association rates differed between HLA loci, peaking at DRB1 and bottoming out at HLA-C.

Amplification used 60 Vbeta primers and 13 Jbeta primers. Clones were sequenced by immunoSEQ multiplex PCR, and TCRdb holds only the in-frame ones, with some missing. The top ten hold 5% to 7.5% of the sample, which has roughly 110,000 clones, roughly four fifths seen once. The germline gives CDR1 KGHSH, CDR2 LQKENI. This CDR3 has 15 amino acids. The V and J ends lost 4 bases and 3 bases, in that order; junction bases with no gene match: 4. As to this clone: What it binds is unknown.

This chain joins TRBV18 and TRBJ1-5; 9 positions match TRBD1. Sequenced sample: PBMCs. This receptor was obtained from a woman aged 45-65 years in good health and CMV-seropositive. CDR3 region: CASSQGQGFNQPQHF. In DNA, the CDR3 is TGTGCCAGCTCACAGGGACAGGGATTCAATCAGCCCCAGCATTTT.